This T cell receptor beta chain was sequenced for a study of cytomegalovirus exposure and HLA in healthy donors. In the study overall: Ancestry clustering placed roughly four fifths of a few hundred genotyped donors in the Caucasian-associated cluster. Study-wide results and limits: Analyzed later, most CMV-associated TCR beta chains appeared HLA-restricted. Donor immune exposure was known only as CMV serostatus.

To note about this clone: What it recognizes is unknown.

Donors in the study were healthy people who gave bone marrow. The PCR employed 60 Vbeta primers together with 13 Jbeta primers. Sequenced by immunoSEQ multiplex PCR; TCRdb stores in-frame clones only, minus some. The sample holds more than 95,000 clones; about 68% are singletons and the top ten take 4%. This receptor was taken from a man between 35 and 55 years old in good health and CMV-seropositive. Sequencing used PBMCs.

The CDR3 region is CASRKAPGELFF. The CDR3, as DNA: TGTGCCAGCAGAAAAGCCCCCGGGGAGCTGTTTTTT. The rearrangement uses TRBV27 and TRBJ2-2; D is ambiguous. V lost 6 bases to trimming and J lost 6 bases, with 8 bases between them. CDR1 MNHEY and CDR2 SMNVEV come from the germline V gene (reference sequence). The CDR3 consists of 12 residues.